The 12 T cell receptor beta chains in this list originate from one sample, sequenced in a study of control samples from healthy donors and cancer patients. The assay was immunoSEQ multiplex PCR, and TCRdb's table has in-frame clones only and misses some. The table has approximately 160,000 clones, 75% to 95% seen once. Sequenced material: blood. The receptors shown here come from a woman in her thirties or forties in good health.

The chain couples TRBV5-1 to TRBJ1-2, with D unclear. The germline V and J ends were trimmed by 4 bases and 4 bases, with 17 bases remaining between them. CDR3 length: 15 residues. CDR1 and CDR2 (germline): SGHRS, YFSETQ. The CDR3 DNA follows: TGCGCCAGCAGCCCTTACGGGAGTCCCCTCTATGGCTACACCTTC. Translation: CASSPYGSPLYGYTF.

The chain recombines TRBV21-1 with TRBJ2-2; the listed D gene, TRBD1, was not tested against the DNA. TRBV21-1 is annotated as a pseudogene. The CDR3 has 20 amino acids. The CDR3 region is CASGPGQADLIMTNTGELFF. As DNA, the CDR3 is TGTGCCAGCGGCCCTGGACAGGCGGACCTCATAATGACAAACACCGGGGAGCTGTTTTTT.

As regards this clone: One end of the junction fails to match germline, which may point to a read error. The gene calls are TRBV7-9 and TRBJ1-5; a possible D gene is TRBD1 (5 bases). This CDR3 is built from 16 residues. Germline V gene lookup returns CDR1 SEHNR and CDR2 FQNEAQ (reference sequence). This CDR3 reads CASSLGQGTGNQPQHF. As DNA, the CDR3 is TGTGCCAGCAGTTTAGGTCAGGGAACGGGCAATCAGCCCCAGCATTTT.

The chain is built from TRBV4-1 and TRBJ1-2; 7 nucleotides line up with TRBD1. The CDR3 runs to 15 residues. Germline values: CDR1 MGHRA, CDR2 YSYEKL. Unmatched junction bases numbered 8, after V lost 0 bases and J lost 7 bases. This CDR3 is CASSQEITGVGGYTF. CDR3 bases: TGCGCCAGCAGCCAAGAGATAACAGGGGTGGGTGGCTACACCTTC.

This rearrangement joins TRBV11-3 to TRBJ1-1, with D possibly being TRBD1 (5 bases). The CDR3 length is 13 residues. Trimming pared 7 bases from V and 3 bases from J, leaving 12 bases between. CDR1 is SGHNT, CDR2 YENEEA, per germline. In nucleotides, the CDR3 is TGTGCCAGCACTCAGGGAAGGGACACTGAAGCTTTCTTT. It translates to CASTQGRDTEAFF. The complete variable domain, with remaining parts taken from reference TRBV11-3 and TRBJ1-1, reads EAGVVQSPRYKIIEKKQPVAFWCNPISGHNTLYWYLQNLGQGPELLIRYENEEAVDDSQLPKDRFSAERLKGVDSTLKIQPAELGDSAVYLCASTQGRDTEAFFGQGTRLTVV.

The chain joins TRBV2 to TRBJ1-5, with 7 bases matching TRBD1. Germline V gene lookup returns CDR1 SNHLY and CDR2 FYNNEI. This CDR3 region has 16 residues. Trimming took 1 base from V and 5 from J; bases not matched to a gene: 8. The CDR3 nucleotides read TGTGCCAGCAGTGAAGGGGGGGGCAGGGGGGATCAGCCCCAGCATTTT. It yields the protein CASSEGGGRGDQPQHF. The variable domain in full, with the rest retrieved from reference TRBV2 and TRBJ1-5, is EPEVTQTPSHQVTQMGQEVILRCVPISNHLYFYWYRQILGQKVEFLVSFYNNEISEKSEIFDDQFSVERPDGSNFTLKIRSTKLEDSAMYFCASSEGGGRGDQPQHFGDGTRLSIL.

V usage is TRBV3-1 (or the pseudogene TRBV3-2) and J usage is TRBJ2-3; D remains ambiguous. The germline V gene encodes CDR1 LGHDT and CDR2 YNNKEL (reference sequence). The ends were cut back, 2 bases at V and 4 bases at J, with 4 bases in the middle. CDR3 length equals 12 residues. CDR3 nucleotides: TGTGCCAGCAGCCAACTGGCAGATACGCAGTATTTT. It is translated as CASSQLADTQYF.

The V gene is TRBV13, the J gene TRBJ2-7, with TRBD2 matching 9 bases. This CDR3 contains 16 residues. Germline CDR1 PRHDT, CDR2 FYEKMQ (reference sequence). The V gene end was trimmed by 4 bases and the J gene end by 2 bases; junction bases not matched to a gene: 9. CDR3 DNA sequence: TGTGCCAGCAGCTCCGGACTAGCGTACGAGGCCTACGAGCAGTACTTC. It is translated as CASSSGLAYEAYEQYF.

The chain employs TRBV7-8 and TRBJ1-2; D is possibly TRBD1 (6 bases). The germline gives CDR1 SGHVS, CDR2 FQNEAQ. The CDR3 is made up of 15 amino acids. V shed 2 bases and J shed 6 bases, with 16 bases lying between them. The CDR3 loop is CASSLLPGVLDGYTF. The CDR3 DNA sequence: TGTGCCAGCAGCTTATTGCCAGGGGTTTTGGATGGCTACACCTTC.

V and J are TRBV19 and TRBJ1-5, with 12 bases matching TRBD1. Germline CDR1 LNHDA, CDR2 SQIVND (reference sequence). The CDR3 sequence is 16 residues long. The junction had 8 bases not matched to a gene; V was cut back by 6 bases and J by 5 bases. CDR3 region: CASRPPGQGAYQPQHF. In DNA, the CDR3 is TGTGCCAGTAGGCCTCCGGGACAGGGGGCTTATCAGCCCCAGCATTTT.

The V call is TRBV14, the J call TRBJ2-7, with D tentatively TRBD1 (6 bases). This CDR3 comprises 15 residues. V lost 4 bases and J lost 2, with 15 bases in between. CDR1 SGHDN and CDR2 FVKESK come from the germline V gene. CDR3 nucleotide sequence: TGTGCCAGCAGCCCGCAAGGACAGCCCCCCTACGAGCAGTACTTC. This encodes CASSPQGQPPYEQYF.

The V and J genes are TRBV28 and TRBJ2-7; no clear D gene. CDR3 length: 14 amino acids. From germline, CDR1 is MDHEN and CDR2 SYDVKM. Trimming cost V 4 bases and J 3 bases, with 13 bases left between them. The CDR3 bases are TGTGCCAGCAGTTCCCTCCCCATCGGCTACGAGCAGTACTTC. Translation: CASSSLPIGYEQYF.